The clone carrying this T cell receptor (beta chain) was seen more than once but under ten times. Antigen: not known. These data originate in a study of siplizumab effects on memory and regulatory T cells. General study points: There appeared to be greater diversity in naive T cells than in memory cells, and naive T cells seemed major contributors to the alloresponse. Siplizumab led to significantly less abundant alloreactive sequences that could be traced back to unstimulated CD4+ memory cells.

Using immunoSEQ multiplex PCR, the repertoire was profiled, and TCRdb retains in-frame clones only, with some absent. Of tens of thousands of clones in the sample, over 75% were seen once. The sequenced sample was naive CD8+ T cells sorted from blood. This TCR was recovered from a human donor in good health.

CDR3 loop: CASSQTDEAFF. CDR3 DNA sequence: TGTGCCAGCAGTCAAACAGACGAAGCTTTCTTT. V and J are TRBV5-5 and TRBJ1-1; D gene unclear. CDR1 and CDR2 from the germline V gene are SGHKS and YYEKEE (reference sequence). V was cut by 5 bases and J by 8 bases, with 10 bases left in between. The length of the CDR3 is 11 residues.